These T cell receptor beta chains were read from a single sample in a study of Ad26.COV2.S vaccination and SARS-CoV-2 variants. Repertoires were generated with immunoSEQ multiplex PCR, while TCRdb's copy carries only in-frame clones and drops some. The repertoire holds roughly 680,000 clones, more than 70% seen once, with approximately 1.5% in the top ten. The sample here was peripheral blood, taken in a trial of Ad26.COV2.S vaccine versus placebo. These receptors came from a person aged 18-65 years who received the Ad26.COV2.S COVID-19 vaccine or a placebo. Both conserved end residues are part of each CDR3. The order of the fields is J gene, V gene, clone size, D gene, CDR3 DNA, CDR3 protein. The D gene is left open where the match is weak. Only part of the rows carry a size: once, few, many, or a class if the clone is expanded.

TRBJ1-1	TRBV5-1	many	TRBD1	TGCGCCAGCAGCTTGAAAGGGGACAGGGAATCTGAAGCTTTCTTT	CASSLKGDRESEAFF
TRBJ1-2	TRBV5-1	NA	TRBD1	TGCGCCAGCAGCGGCCTCGGACAGGGATCTCTCTACACCTTC	CASSGLGQGSLYTF
TRBJ2-1	TRBV19	NA	TRBD1	TGTGCCAGTAGTATTGGGGGGACAGGGGGCCATGAGCAGTTCTTC	CASSIGGTGGHEQFF
TRBJ1-1	TRBV18	NA	NA	TGTGCCAGCTCACCTGTGGTGAACACTGAAGCTTTCTTT	CASSPVVNTEAFF
TRBJ2-7	TRBV19	NA	TRBD2	TGTGCCAGTAGCACCGGGACTAGCGGCTCCTACGAGCAGTACTTC	CASSTGTSGSYEQYF
TRBJ2-5	TRBV5-1	NA	NA	TGCGCCAGCAGCTTTGCGGGCGGCACAGAGACCCAGTACTTC	CASSFAGGTETQYF
TRBJ1-1	TRBV5-4	few	NA	TGTGCCAGCAGCTTGGCCATGGCAGGGCGGACTGAAGCTTTCTTT	CASSLAMAGRTEAFF
TRBJ2-1	TRBV6-4	NA	TRBD1	TGTGCCAGCAGAGAGACAGGGGGCAATGAGCAGTTCTTC	CASRETGGNEQFF
TRBJ1-1	TRBV27	NA	NA	TGTGCCAGCAGGGATTTTGGGGGTATAAACACTGAAGCTTTCTTT	CASRDFGGINTEAFF
TRBJ1-2	TRBV12-3/TRBV12-4	NA	NA	TGTGCCAGCAGTTTATGGATCTATGGCTACACCTTC	CASSLWIYGYTF
TRBJ2-2	TRBV24-1	NA	TRBD2	TGTGCCACCAGTGATTTGGGCGGGAGTGGAACCGGGGAGCTGTTTTTT	CATSDLGGSGTGELFF
TRBJ2-5	TRBV19	NA	NA	TGTGCCAGTAGTATTAGAGAGACCCAGTACTTC	CASSIRETQYF
TRBJ2-5	TRBV7-9	once	NA	TGTGCCAGCACTAAAACCCGCACTCCTCAAGAGACCCAGTACTTC	CASTKTRTPQETQYF
TRBJ1-2	TRBV10-3	NA	NA	TGTGCCATCAACGAAGAGCAAAACTATGGCTACACCTTC	CAINEEQNYGYTF
TRBJ2-1	TRBV5-4	once	TRBD1	TGTGCCAGCAGCCTGGACAGGGGTTCCTACAATGAGCAGTTCTTC	CASSLDRGSYNEQFF
TRBJ2-7	TRBV5-1	NA	NA	TGCGCCAGCAGCCCGGGACTGATAGGCTACGAGCAGTACTTC	CASSPGLIGYEQYF
TRBJ1-3	TRBV7-3	few	NA	TGTGCCAGCAGCCCCGGGTCGGGCTCTGGAAACACCATATATTTT	CASSPGSGSGNTIYF
TRBJ1-1	TRBV7-9	once	NA	TGTGCCAGCAGCATAGGGGCCGGGGACGCTGAAGCTTTCTTT	CASSIGAGDAEAFF
TRBJ1-1	TRBV30	NA	TRBD1	TGTGCCTGGAGTGTCCCGGGACAGGGGTCCACTGAAGCTTTCTTT	CAWSVPGQGSTEAFF
TRBJ2-7	TRBV3-1/TRBV3-2	NA	TRBD2	TGTGCCAGCAGCCGGTCCGGGGGGGCGGAGCAGTACTTC	CASSRSGGAEQYF
TRBJ1-5	TRBV10-1	NA	NA	TGCGCCAGCACCCACGAGGGGGGTCGAAATCAGCCCCAGCATTTT	CASTHEGGRNQPQHF
TRBJ2-1	TRBV4-1	NA	NA	TGCGCCAGCAGCCAGAGAACAGGAACAAGCTCCTACAATGAGCAGTTCTTC	CASSQRTGTSSYNEQFF
TRBJ2-1	TRBV11-3	NA	NA	TGTGCCAGCAGCTTAGAGGCGAGAAGTTACAATGAGCAGTTCTTC	CASSLEARSYNEQFF
TRBJ2-3	TRBV9	NA	NA	TGTGCCAGCAGCGTAGGCCCGGCCAGACTAGCAGATACGCAGTATTTT	CASSVGPARLADTQYF
TRBJ1-2	TRBV18	NA	NA	TGTGCCAGCTCACCTGGAGAAACTAACTATGGCTACACCTTC	CASSPGETNYGYTF
TRBJ2-7	TRBV6-1	NA	NA	TGTGCCAGCAGTGAAGGGTTTCTCTCCTACGAGCAGTACTTC	CASSEGFLSYEQYF
TRBJ1-5	TRBV5-6	NA	NA	TGTGCCAGCAGCTTGACAGGGACCCAGCCCCAGCATTTT	CASSLTGTQPQHF
TRBJ1-5	TRBV3-1/TRBV3-2	NA	NA	TGTGCCAGCAGCCAAGGCGGACATAGCAATCAGCCCCAGCATTTT	CASSQGGHSNQPQHF
TRBJ2-1	TRBV6-1	NA	TRBD2	TGTGCCAGCAGTGAAGCAATCCTAGCGGGGTACTACAATGAGCAGTTCTTC	CASSEAILAGYYNEQFF
TRBJ2-7	TRBV19	NA	TRBD2	TGTGCCAGTAGTCCGGAAGGGCGGGAGAACGAGCAGTACTTC	CASSPEGRENEQYF
TRBJ2-7	TRBV2	NA	NA	TGTGCCAGCCGCCGGGAGCTGTACGAGCAGTACTTC	CASRRELYEQYF
TRBJ1-5	TRBV7-2	NA	NA	TGTGCCAGCAGCCCACCCGGTGCAGGTGATCAGCCCCAGCATTTT	CASSPPGAGDQPQHF
TRBJ2-7	TRBV6-2/TRBV6-3	NA	NA	TGTGCCAGCAGTTACCGCCGTGGGCTCACCTACGAGCAGTACTTC	CASSYRRGLTYEQYF
TRBJ2-3	TRBV12-3/TRBV12-4	NA	NA	TGTGCCAGCAGACTCGATACGCAGTATTTT	CASRLDTQYF
TRBJ2-3	TRBV7-3	NA	NA	TGTGCCAGCAGCTTAATCCGGGAAGATACGCAGTATTTT	CASSLIREDTQYF
TRBJ2-7	TRBV18	NA	TRBD2	TGTGCCAGCTCACCATCGGGGGGGCCCGCTCTCAGCTCCTACGAGCAGTACTTC	CASSPSGGPALSSYEQYF